In this sample, the clone carrying this T cell receptor (beta chain) turned up many times. This specimen belongs to a study of early T cells in non-severe SARS-CoV-2 infection. Germline CDR1 and CDR2: SGHNT and YENEEA. Trimming cost V 3 bases and J 5 bases, with 17 bases left between them. CDR3 length: 16 amino acids. TCRdb re-called the 5' RACE reads through MiXCR, storing one row per CDR3 protein. The table shows some 34,000 distinct CDR3 sequences, with approximately 4.4% occurring only once. The rearrangement joins TRBV11-3 to TRBJ2-1; D is unresolved. Sequenced material: whole blood. This sequence was found in an adult who was a healthcare worker with PCR-confirmed SARS-CoV-2 infection or an uninfected control (not recorded which). This chain's CDR3 is CASSFRGGLNNNEQFF. The DNA for the CDR3 is TGTGCCAGCAGCTTCCGTGGCGGCCTAAACAACAATGAGCAGTTCTTC.